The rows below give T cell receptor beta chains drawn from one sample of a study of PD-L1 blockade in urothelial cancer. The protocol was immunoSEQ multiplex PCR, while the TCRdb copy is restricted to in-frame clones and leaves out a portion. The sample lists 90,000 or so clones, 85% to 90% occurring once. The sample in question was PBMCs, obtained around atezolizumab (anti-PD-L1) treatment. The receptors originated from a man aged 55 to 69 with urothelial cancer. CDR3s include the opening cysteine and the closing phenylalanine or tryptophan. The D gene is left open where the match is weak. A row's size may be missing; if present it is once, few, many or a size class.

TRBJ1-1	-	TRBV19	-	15	CASSIVGGEWAEAFF	TGTGCCAGTAGTATAGTAGGGGGGGAATGGGCTGAAGCTTTCTTT
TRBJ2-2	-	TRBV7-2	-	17	CASSSYGRGENTGELFF	TGTGCCAGCAGCAGCTACGGTCGGGGAGAAAACACCGGGGAGCTGTTTTTT
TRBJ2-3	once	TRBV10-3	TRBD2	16	CAIRRVLAGAGDTQYF	TGTGCCATAAGAAGAGTATTAGCGGGGGCGGGAGATACGCAGTATTTT
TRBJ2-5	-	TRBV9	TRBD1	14	CASSPRDRRETQYF	TGTGCCAGCAGCCCCCGGGACAGGAGGGAGACCCAGTACTTC
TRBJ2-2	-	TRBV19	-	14	CASSLAGNTGELFF	TGTGCCAGTAGTCTGGCGGGGAACACCGGGGAGCTGTTTTTT
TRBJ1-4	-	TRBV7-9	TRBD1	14	CASRATGVDEKLFF	TGTGCCAGCAGAGCGACAGGGGTGGATGAAAAACTGTTTTTT
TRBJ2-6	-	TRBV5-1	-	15	CASSNSSSGANVLTF	TGCGCCAGCAGCAACTCGAGCTCTGGGGCCAACGTCCTGACTTTC
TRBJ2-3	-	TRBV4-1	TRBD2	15	CASSQDLAVTDTQYF	TGCGCCAGCAGCCAAGACCTAGCGGTGACAGATACGCAGTATTTT
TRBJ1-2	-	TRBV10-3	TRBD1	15	CAISAGTGGGYGYTF	TGTGCCATCAGTGCCGGGACAGGGGGCGGCTATGGCTACACCTTC
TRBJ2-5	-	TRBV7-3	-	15	CASSSGGDSGETQYF	TGTGCCAGCAGCTCCGGAGGGGACAGCGGGGAGACCCAGTACTTC
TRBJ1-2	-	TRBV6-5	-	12	CASRPRGSGYTF	TGTGCCAGCAGGCCAAGGGGTAGTGGCTACACCTTC
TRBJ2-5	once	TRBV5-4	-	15	CASSFGGSGQETQYF	TGTGCCAGCAGCTTCGGGGGTAGCGGACAAGAGACCCAGTACTTC
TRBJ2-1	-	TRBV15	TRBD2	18	CATSRGSGTSDSYNEQFF	TGTGCCACCAGCAGAGGATCTGGGACTAGCGACTCCTACAATGAGCAGTTCTTC
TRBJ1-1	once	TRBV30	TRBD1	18	CAWSRATTGTAMNTEAFF	TGTGCCTGGAGCCGTGCCACCACCGGGACAGCGATGAACACTGAAGCTTTCTTT
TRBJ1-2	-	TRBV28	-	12	CASSLQGWGYTF	TGTGCCAGCAGTTTACAGGGGTGGGGCTACACCTTC
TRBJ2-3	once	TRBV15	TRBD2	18	CATSNGLAGGLRKDTQYF	TGTGCCACCAGCAACGGACTAGCGGGGGGCCTACGGAAAGATACGCAGTATTTT
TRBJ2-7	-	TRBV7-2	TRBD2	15	CASSPSGTSDYEQYF	TGTGCCAGCAGCCCCTCCGGGACTAGCGACTACGAGCAGTACTTC
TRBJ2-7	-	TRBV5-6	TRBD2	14	CASSLGGGPYEQYF	TGTGCCAGCAGCTTGGGGGGGGGACCCTACGAGCAGTACTTC
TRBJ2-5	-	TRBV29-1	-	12	CSVLRGSETQYF	TGCAGCGTACTACGTGGAAGTGAGACCCAGTACTTC
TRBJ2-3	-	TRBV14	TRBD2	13	CASSRTSGYTQYF	TGTGCCAGCAGTAGGACTAGCGGTTATACGCAGTATTTT
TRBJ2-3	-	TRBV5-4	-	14	CASSSGKRTDTQYF	TGTGCCAGCAGCTCGGGAAAGAGGACAGATACGCAGTATTTT
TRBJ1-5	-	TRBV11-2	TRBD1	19	CASPTHPPGQGFSNQPQHF	TGTGCCAGCCCAACCCATCCCCCGGGACAGGGATTTAGCAATCAGCCCCAGCATTTT
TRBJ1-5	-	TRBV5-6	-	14	CASSLRAGVQPQHF	TGTGCCAGCAGCTTGAGGGCAGGGGTCCAGCCCCAGCATTTT
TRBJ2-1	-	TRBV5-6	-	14	CASSFWWSPHKQFF	TGTGCCAGCAGCTTTTGGTGGTCTCCTCACAAGCAGTTCTTC
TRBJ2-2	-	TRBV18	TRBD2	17	CASSPGTSGSETGELFF	TGTGCCAGCTCACCCGGGACTAGCGGGAGCGAGACCGGGGAGCTGTTTTTT
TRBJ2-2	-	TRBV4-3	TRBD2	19	CASSQANVNQRGETGELFF	TGCGCCAGCAGCCAAGCGAACGTCAATCAGCGGGGGGAAACCGGGGAGCTGTTTTTT
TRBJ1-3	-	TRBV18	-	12	CASSPPVDTIYF	TGTGCCAGCTCACCACCTGTAGACACCATATATTTT
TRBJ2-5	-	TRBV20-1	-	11	CSASSQETQYF	TGCAGTGCTTCCAGCCAAGAGACCCAGTACTTC
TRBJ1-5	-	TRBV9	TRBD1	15	CASSVSGTGYVYQHF	TGTGCCAGCAGCGTGTCTGGGACAGGCTACGTGTATCAGCATTTT
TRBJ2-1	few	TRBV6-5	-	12	CASISGYNEQFF	TGTGCCAGCATAAGCGGTTACAATGAGCAGTTCTTC
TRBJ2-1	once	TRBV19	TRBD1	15	CASSRDRDSYNEQFF	TGTGCCAGTAGCCGGGACAGGGACTCCTACAATGAGCAGTTCTTC
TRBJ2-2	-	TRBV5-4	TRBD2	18	CASSLEAAAGANTGELFF	TGTGCCAGCAGCTTGGAAGCGGCAGCGGGGGCGAACACCGGGGAGCTGTTTTTT
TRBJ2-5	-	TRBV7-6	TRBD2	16	CASSRIVAGVVETQYF	TGTGCCAGCAGCCGAATCGTGGCGGGGGTAGTCGAGACCCAGTACTTC
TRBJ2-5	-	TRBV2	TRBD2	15	CASSGLAGGQETQYF	TGTGCCAGCAGTGGTCTAGCGGGGGGACAAGAGACCCAGTACTTC
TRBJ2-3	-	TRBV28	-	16	CASSPILSGLTDTQYF	TGTGCCAGCAGCCCAATACTTAGCGGCCTCACAGATACGCAGTATTTT
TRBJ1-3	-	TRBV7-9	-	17	CAITAGRGNKAGNTIYF	TGTGCCATCACCGCGGGCAGGGGAAACAAAGCTGGAAACACCATATATTTT
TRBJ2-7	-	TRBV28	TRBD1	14	CASSLQGGSYEQYF	TGTGCCAGCAGTCTACAGGGGGGATCCTACGAGCAGTACTTC
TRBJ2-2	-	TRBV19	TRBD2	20	CASRLLGFETSALTTGELFF	TGTGCCAGTAGGCTCCTAGGGTTCGAGACTAGCGCCCTGACGACCGGGGAGCTGTTTTTT
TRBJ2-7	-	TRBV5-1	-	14	CASSLRDKLYEQYF	TGCGCCAGCAGCTTAAGGGACAAACTCTACGAGCAGTACTTC
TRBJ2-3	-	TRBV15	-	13	CATSPPSSNTQYF	TGTGCCACCAGCCCTCCCAGTTCAAATACGCAGTATTTT
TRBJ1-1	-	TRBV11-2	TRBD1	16	CASREGARQGYTEAFF	TGTGCCAGCAGGGAGGGGGCCAGACAGGGTTACACTGAAGCTTTCTTT
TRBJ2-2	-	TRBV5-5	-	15	CASSPRGGMAGELFF	TGTGCCAGCAGCCCTAGGGGGGGGATGGCCGGGGAGCTGTTTTTT
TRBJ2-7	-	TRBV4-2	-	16	CASSHSYQGSGNEQYF	TGTGCCAGCAGCCATTCATACCAGGGGTCGGGGAACGAGCAGTACTTC
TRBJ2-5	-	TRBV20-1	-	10	CSASLETQYF	TGCAGTGCTAGCCTGGAGACCCAGTACTTC
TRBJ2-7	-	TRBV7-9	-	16	CASSSPTGVPPYEQYF	TGTGCCAGCAGCTCCCCAACGGGAGTTCCGCCGTACGAGCAGTACTTC
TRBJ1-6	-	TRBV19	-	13	CASSIGGESPLHF	TGTGCCAGTAGTATAGGGGGGGAAAGCCCCCTCCACTTT
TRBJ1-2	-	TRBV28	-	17	CASTTGQGLILGYGYTF	TGTGCCAGCACCACTGGGCAGGGGCTGATATTAGGCTATGGCTACACCTTC